This T cell receptor (beta chain) was found in a study of PD-1 blockade in classical Hodgkin lymphoma. Study-wide results and caveats: Patients with a complete response exhibited baseline diversity comparable to newly diagnosed patients.

The data were produced by immunoSEQ multiplex PCR, yet TCRdb's version contains in-frame clones alone and is incomplete. The sample has around 20,000 clones; 75% to 85% are singletons. As regards this clone: Its antigen is unidentified.

The CDR3 contains 12 residues. Germline V CDR1 and CDR2: LNHDA, SQIVND (reference sequence). Trimming removed 6 bases from V and 2 bases from J, with 8 bases in between. All patients relapsed after autologous stem cell transplantation, and brentuximab vedotin exposure varied. J is TRBJ2-7 and V is TRBV19; a weak D match, TRBD1 (5 bases). This clonotype was obtained from a human donor with classical Hodgkin lymphoma. The material was peripheral blood mononuclear cells (PBMCs), obtained before the second cycle of nivolumab. CDR3 loop: CASSDRTYEQYF. The DNA for the CDR3 is TGTGCCAGTAGCGACAGAACCTACGAGCAGTACTTC.